One sample yielded the 30 T cell receptor beta chains listed below, sequenced in a study of blood T cells in healthy people across ages. Next came a second PCR, run for about 6 to 11 cycles, which used a sample-barcoded 5' primer along with a J-beta primer mix. TCRdb itself ran the 5' RACE reads through MiXCR, one entry per CDR3 protein. The sample records 850,000 to 1,100,000 distinct CDR3 sequences, around two fifths being singletons. The specimen sequenced was blood. The receptors were gathered from a man between 18 and 29 years old in good health.

V and J are TRBV20-1 and TRBJ1-5, with 8 bases aligning to TRBD1. Germline V gives CDR1 DFQATT, CDR2 SNEGSKA (reference sequence). The CDR3 has 17 amino acids. J gave up 1 base and V 0 bases, and 8 bases lay outside the gene matches. CDR3 loop: CSARDGRTGTSNQPQHF. DNA for the CDR3: TGCAGTGCTAGAGATGGAAGGACAGGGACGAGCAATCAGCCCCAGCATTTT.

Ten or more counts support this clonotype. The rearrangement joins TRBV29-1 to TRBJ2-1; D is uncertain. V lost 4 bases and J 3 bases, leaving 7 bases between the germline ends. The V gene's germline CDR1 is SQVTM and CDR2 ANQGSEA. This CDR3 has 12 amino acids. CDR3 amino acids: CSVVVIYNEQFF. The CDR3 DNA reads as TGCAGCGTTGTTGTGATCTACAATGAGCAGTTCTTC.

This clonotype occurred a few times. The CDR3 DNA is TGTGCCATATCAGAACAGGGGATACAAGAGACCCAGTACTTC. Translated: CAISEQGIQETQYF. The genes are TRBV6-2 or TRBV6-3 and TRBJ2-5, with 7 bases matching TRBD1. The V gene's germline CDR1 is MNHEY and CDR2 SVGEGT. Trimming at V came to 10 bases and at J to 2 bases, leaving 10 bases not matched to a gene. The CDR3 loop spans 14 amino acids.

In its sample, this clonotype was seen a few times. This chain uses TRBV12-3 or TRBV12-4 with TRBJ1-4; D not resolved. The CDR3 sequence is 14 residues long. Trimming removed 4 bases at V and 0 bases at J, with 6 bases between. The CDR3 DNA is TGTGCCAGCAGTTACCTTTCAACTAATGAAAAACTGTTTTTT. It specifies CASSYLSTNEKLFF.

This clonotype was seen a few times. The V gene is TRBV6-4, the J gene TRBJ2-1; tentative D call: TRBD1 (5 bases). V was cut by 3 bases and J by 3 bases, with 12 bases left in between. The germline gives CDR1 MRHNA, CDR2 SNTAGT. This CDR3 is built from 15 residues. CDR3 amino acids: CASSESREFYNEQFF. CDR3 bases: TGTGCCAGCAGTGAAAGCAGGGAATTCTACAATGAGCAGTTCTTC.

This chain connects TRBV5-1 to TRBJ2-7; 7 nucleotides line up with TRBD1. This CDR3 is built from 13 residues. V was clipped by 3 bases and J by 6 bases; unmatched bases: 6. Germline V lookup: CDR1 SGHRS, CDR2 YFSETQ. For the CDR3, the DNA is TGCGCCAGCAGCTATTTGACAGGGTTCGAGCAGTACTTC. Its protein product is CASSYLTGFEQYF.

This clonotype was observed a handful of times. This chain links TRBV5-4 with TRBJ2-7; TRBD1 agrees at 7 bases. Looked up from germline, CDR1 is SGHNT and CDR2 is YYREEE (reference sequence). The CDR3 has 14 amino acids. V lost 2 bases and J lost 4; bases outside the gene matches: 6. The CDR3 DNA follows: TGTGCCAGCAGCTTTCCGGGACAGCAATACGAGCAGTACTTC. This encodes CASSFPGQQYEQYF.

The CDR3 is CSASPGVRRNSPLHF. Written as DNA, the CDR3 is TGCAGTGCAAGCCCAGGGGTTAGAAGAAATTCACCCCTCCACTTT. The rearrangement uses TRBV20-1 and TRBJ1-6, with D perhaps matching TRBD1 (6 bases). Trimming stripped 6 bases from V and 7 bases from J, with 19 bases between. Germline V gene sequence: CDR1 DFQATT, CDR2 SNEGSKA (reference sequence). The CDR3 is 15 amino acids.

Only a few counts were recorded for this clonotype. The gene calls are TRBV6-1 and TRBJ2-7, with D perhaps being TRBD1 or TRBD2 (5 bases each). CDR1 and CDR2 (germline): MNHNS, SASEGT. Trimming removed 3 bases from V and 2 bases from J, with 5 bases in between. CDR3 length: 12 residues. CDR3 in amino acids: CASSEGAYEQYF. The DNA of the CDR3 is TGTGCCAGCAGTGAGGGGGCCTACGAGCAGTACTTC.

This clonotype was recorded only once. J is TRBJ2-3 and V is TRBV10-3; D might be TRBD1 (6 bases). Per the germline V gene, CDR1 is ENHRY and CDR2 is SYGVKD. This CDR3 contains 16 residues. V lost 3 bases and J 2 bases, leaving 15 bases between the germline ends. In DNA, the CDR3 is TGTGCCATCAGTGACACGGGACAAGTTGACACAGATACGCAGTATTTT. It codes for CAISDTGQVDTDTQYF.

The chain is built from TRBV20-1 and TRBJ2-3; TRBD2 agrees at 7 bases. The CDR3 extends over 16 amino acids. Germline V gene lookup returns CDR1 DFQATT and CDR2 SNEGSKA (reference sequence). The trim removed 2 bases at V and 3 bases at J, leaving 11 bases unmatched. The CDR3 spells CSARSHGRGITDTQYF. CDR3 coding DNA: TGCAGTGCTAGATCCCATGGGCGGGGGATAACAGATACGCAGTATTTT.

This clonotype was counted between two and nine times. One junction end disagrees with the germline gene, perhaps due to a read error. This chain connects TRBV7-2 to TRBJ1-1; D call uncertain. Looked up from germline, CDR1 is SGHTA and CDR2 is FQGNSA. The CDR3 has 13 amino acids. The CDR3 sequence is CSSLGKLNTEAFF. DNA of the CDR3: TGTTCCAGCTTAGGAAAACTGAACACTGAAGCTTTCTTT.

Worth noting for this clonotype: The junction departs from the called germline gene at one end, perhaps through a read error. The chain carries TRBV10-3 and TRBJ2-1, with no clear D. CDR1 ENHRY and CDR2 SYGVKD come from the germline V gene. The CDR3 runs 12 residues. CDR3 sequence reads: CATSESRNEQFF. The CDR3 DNA follows: TGTGCCACCAGTGAGTCCAGGAATGAGCAGTTCTTC.

This clonotype showed up just a few times. The chain couples TRBV6-2 or TRBV6-3 to TRBJ1-5; a possible D gene is TRBD1 (6 bases). CDR1 is MNHEY, CDR2 SVGEGT, per germline. V shed 6 bases and J shed 6 bases, with 18 bases lying between them. CDR3 size: 15 residues. Here the CDR3 DNA reads TGTGCCAGCAGATCTGGGGGGGCCATGGCTCAGCCCCAGCATTTT. Translating it yields CASRSGGAMAQPQHF.

J is TRBJ1-1 and V is TRBV7-6, with D possibly matching TRBD1 (6 bases). The CDR3 runs to 14 residues. The germline V gene has CDR1 SGHVS and CDR2 FNYEAQ. V was cut by 3 bases and J by 6 bases, with 14 bases left in between. The CDR3 loop reads CASSFDRKDPEAFF. The CDR3 DNA follows: TGTGCCAGCAGCTTCGACAGGAAGGATCCTGAAGCTTTCTTT.

This clonotype was seen only a few times. The chain combines TRBV29-1 with TRBJ1-2; D unresolved. Germline CDR1 reads SQVTM; CDR2 reads ANQGSEA. V shed 4 bases and J shed 3 bases, with 6 bases lying between them. The CDR3 totals 11 residues. The CDR3 spells CSVAMDYGYTF. The DNA for the CDR3 is TGCAGCGTTGCCATGGACTATGGCTACACCTTC.

The rearrangement joins TRBV20-1 to TRBJ2-1; 9 bases map to TRBD2. Germline lookup yields CDR1 DFQATT and CDR2 SNEGSKA (reference sequence). This CDR3 is 18 amino acids long. J was trimmed by 0 bases and V by 3 bases; bases with no gene match: 12. The CDR3 DNA sequence: TGCAGTGCTAGCGAAGCGGGGGGACAAGCGAGCTCCTACAATGAGCAGTTCTTC. It encodes CSASEAGGQASSYNEQFF.

This clonotype was seen a few times. This chain connects TRBV5-6 to TRBJ2-1; D is unclear. Germline CDR1 reads SGHDT; CDR2 reads YYEEEE. The CDR3 spans 16 residues. Trimming stripped 2 bases from V and 1 base from J, with 13 bases between. The CDR3 nucleotides are TGTGCCAGCAGCTTACAGACAAGAATGTCCTACAATGAGCAGTTCTTC. It is translated as CASSLQTRMSYNEQFF. Drawing the rest from reference TRBV5-6 and TRBJ2-1, the complete variable domain is DAGVTQSPTHLIKTRGQQVTLRCSPKSGHDTVSWYQQALGQGPQFIFQYYEEEERQRGNFPDRFSGHQFPNYSSELNVNALLLGDSALYLCASSLQTRMSYNEQFFGPGTRLTVL.

There are a few counts of this clonotype. The V and J genes are TRBV12-3 or TRBV12-4 and TRBJ2-3; 9 bases match TRBD1. CDR3 length: 15 residues. V dropped 2 bases and J dropped 4; count of bases not matched to a gene: 4. This chain's CDR3 is CASSLWGQGADTQYF. For the CDR3, the DNA is TGTGCCAGCAGTTTATGGGGACAGGGCGCAGATACGCAGTATTTT.

This clonotype has only a few counts. The chain recombines TRBV20-1 with TRBJ2-5; maybe TRBD2 (5 bases). The CDR3 loop spans 12 amino acids. The V gene's germline CDR1 is DFQATT and CDR2 SNEGSKA (reference sequence). V was cut by 3 bases and J by 11 bases, with 16 bases left in between. The CDR3 sequence: CSASLWQEEQYF. CDR3 DNA sequence: TGCAGTGCTAGTCTGTGGCAGGAGGAGCAGTACTTC.

Of note for this clonotype: Just one base apart from a much larger clone, this may be a read error. V usage is TRBV6-5 and J usage is TRBJ2-5, with 12 bases that match TRBD2. The length of the CDR3 is 13 residues. Germline trimming cut 6 bases from V and 11 bases from J; bases unmatched to any gene: 7. The germline V gene encodes CDR1 MNHEY and CDR2 SVGAGI. CDR3 in DNA: TGTGCCAGCAGACTAGCGGGGGGAAATGAGCAGTACTTC. Residues: CASRLAGGNEQYF.

The chain employs TRBV2 and TRBJ2-6; no definite D call. This CDR3 region has 14 residues. CDR1 is SNHLY and CDR2 is FYNNEI in the germline V gene. Trimming removed 5 bases at V and 0 bases at J, with 5 bases between. CDR3: CASSYVSGANVLTF. Written as DNA, the CDR3 is TGTGCCAGCAGTTATGTCTCTGGGGCCAACGTCCTGACTTTC.

A note on this clonotype: Its ends do not fully match the called genes, so a read error is possible. V gene TRBV24-1 combines with J gene TRBJ2-1, with 7 bases matching TRBD1. CDR3 size: 15 residues. The germline gives CDR1 KGHDR, CDR2 SFDVKD. CDR3 DNA: TGTGCCACCAACCGAACGGGACAGCCCTACAATGTGCAGTTCTTC. Its translation: CATNRTGQPYNVQFF.

This clonotype has more than one count but fewer than ten. This chain links TRBV4-3 with TRBJ1-6; D gene uncertain. Between the trimmed V and J ends, which lost 0 bases and 7 bases, there was a span of 13 bases. In germline, CDR1 is LGHNA, CDR2 YSLEER. The CDR3 is 16 residues long. CDR3 region: CASSQDPRVGNSPLHF. Written as DNA, the CDR3 is TGCGCCAGCAGCCAAGATCCTAGGGTAGGCAATTCACCCCTCCACTTT.

The chain joins TRBV20-1 to TRBJ1-2; 11 bases line up with TRBD1. Germline trimming cut 3 bases from V and 2 bases from J; bases unmatched to any gene: 5. The length of the CDR3 is 15 residues. CDR1 is DFQATT, CDR2 SNEGSKA, per germline (reference sequence). The CDR3 DNA reads TGCAGTGCTAGTGCAGGACAGGGGGCCAACTATGGCTACACCTTC. Protein: CSASAGQGANYGYTF.

The chain links TRBV10-3 to TRBJ2-1; D uncertain. This CDR3 comprises 13 residues. The germline V gene encodes CDR1 ENHRY and CDR2 SYGVKD. Trimming pared 2 bases from V and 5 bases from J, leaving 7 bases between. The CDR3 DNA follows: TGTGCCATCAGTGAGGCAGGTGACAATGAGCAGTTCTTC. Protein sequence: CAISEAGDNEQFF.

The chain has TRBV20-1 and TRBJ1-2; D possibly corresponds to TRBD1 (5 bases). The V and J ends lost 3 bases and 8 bases respectively, with 19 bases between them. The CDR3 covers 14 residues. The germline V gene encodes CDR1 DFQATT and CDR2 SNEGSKA (reference sequence). The CDR3 loop reads CSASSGDRIEGYTF. As DNA, the CDR3 is TGCAGTGCTAGCTCCGGGGACCGTATAGAAGGCTACACCTTC.

V gene TRBV12-3 or TRBV12-4 combines with J gene TRBJ1-2; the D is unclear. V was pared by 5 bases and J by 0 bases, with 10 bases between. The CDR3 is made up of 14 amino acids. CDR3 amino acids: CASSHSLANYGYTF. The DNA of the CDR3 is TGTGCCAGCAGTCACTCCTTAGCTAACTATGGCTACACCTTC.

This sequence joins TRBV2 and TRBJ1-5; tentative D call: TRBD1 (5 bases). The CDR3 consists of 15 residues. V was pared by 5 bases and J by 2 bases, with 13 bases between. The germline gives CDR1 SNHLY, CDR2 FYNNEI. The CDR3 protein is CASSKTVGGNQPQHF. The DNA of the CDR3 is TGTGCCAGCAGTAAGACAGTGGGAGGCAATCAGCCCCAGCATTTT.

The chain employs TRBV14 and TRBJ2-2; D is unresolved. The length of the CDR3 is 14 residues. Germline loops: CDR1 SGHDN, CDR2 FVKESK. V lost 1 base to trimming and J lost 4 bases, with 7 bases between them. DNA for the CDR3: TGTGCCAGCAGCCAAGCAATGGTCACCGGGGAGCTGTTTTTT. Amino acids: CASSQAMVTGELFF.